The 13 T cell receptor beta chains below all came from one sample that was sequenced in a study of CD8 T cells in Susac syndrome. Reverse transcription of roughly 0.45 to 1 ug RNA was performed with random hexamers. TCRdb recomputed calls from the immunoSEQ multiplex PCR reads with MiXCR, one row per CDR3 protein. The table records 100,000 to 150,000 distinct CDR3 sequences, about 95% of them present only once. Sequences were obtained from CD8+ T cells from PBMCs. The receptor set was obtained from a human donor with Susac syndrome.

The rearrangement links TRBV13 to TRBJ2-3, with 8 positions matching TRBD2. The germline V gene has CDR1 PRHDT and CDR2 FYEKMQ (reference sequence). V gave up 2 bases and J gave up 4 bases; unmatched junction bases: 11. The CDR3 runs to 17 residues. The chain's CDR3 is CASSLLLTGGPPDTQYF. The CDR3 DNA is TGTGCCAGCAGCTTACTACTGACGGGGGGGCCTCCAGATACGCAGTATTTT.

V usage is TRBV7-9 and J usage is TRBJ2-7, with 7 bases matching TRBD1. This CDR3 contains 15 residues. Germline assignment: CDR1 SEHNR and CDR2 FQNEAQ (reference sequence). Trimming took 1 base from V and 0 from J; bases not matched to a gene: 3. The CDR3 is CASSLDRGSSYEQYF. The CDR3 coding sequence is TGTGCCAGCAGCTTAGACAGGGGTTCCTCCTACGAGCAGTACTTC.

This clonotype was seen a single time. The J gene is TRBJ2-6, the V gene TRBV12-3 or TRBV12-4; possible D gene TRBD1, 6 bases. The CDR3 totals 14 residues. Trimming pared 5 bases from V and 3 bases from J, leaving 8 bases between. For the CDR3, the DNA is TGTGCCAGCAGTCCAGGGGTTGGGGCCAACGTCCTGACTTTC. It translates to CASSPGVGANVLTF.

V gene TRBV19 combines with J gene TRBJ2-3, with a tentative D call TRBD2 (5 bases). This CDR3 contains 16 residues. Trimming cost V 5 bases and J 0 bases, with 15 bases left between them. The germline gives CDR1 LNHDA, CDR2 SQIVND (reference sequence). In nucleotides, the CDR3 is TGTGCCAGTAGTCCAACGGACTCAACTAGCACAGATACGCAGTATTTT. Its protein product is CASSPTDSTSTDTQYF.

The rearrangement links TRBV20-1 to TRBJ1-6; no reliable D call. This CDR3 is 15 amino acids long. V dropped 6 bases and J dropped 0 bases, with 12 bases sitting between them. Germline V CDR1 and CDR2: DFQATT, SNEGSKA (reference sequence). CDR3 protein: CSALPGSSYNSPLHF. CDR3 nucleotide sequence: TGCAGTGCCCTCCCGGGCAGCTCCTATAATTCACCCCTCCACTTT.

This chain links TRBV7-2 with TRBJ1-2; D is perhaps TRBD1 (6 bases). Germline V CDR1 and CDR2: SGHTA, FQGNSA. Trimming left V 5 bases short and J 5 bases short, with 21 bases between. The CDR3 sequence is 16 residues long. CDR3 amino acids: CASSPPRGQPVYGYTF. Here the CDR3 DNA reads TGTGCCAGCAGCCCCCCTCGGGGGCAGCCCGTTTATGGCTACACCTTC.

The gene calls are TRBV29-1 and TRBJ2-1; D tentatively fits TRBD1 or TRBD2 (5 bases each). The CDR3 totals 13 residues. The V end was cut by 4 bases, the J end by 8 bases, with 15 bases between. CDR1 and CDR2 from the germline V gene are SQVTM and ANQGSEA. CDR3 residues: CSVGDREIYEQFF. CDR3 bases: TGCAGCGTTGGGGACCGCGAGATCTATGAGCAGTTCTTC.

The chain couples TRBV12-5 to TRBJ1-2, with D tentatively TRBD1 (5 bases). The CDR3 loop spans 14 amino acids. Germline V CDR1 and CDR2: LGHNT, FRNRAP. Trimming removed 10 bases at V and 8 bases at J, with 23 bases between. CDR3 in amino acids: CATRQWAGNTGYTF. CDR3 coding DNA: TGTGCTACGCGGCAGTGGGCAGGGAATACCGGCTACACCTTC.

CDR3 region: CASSEVAAEANYGYTF. CDR3 coding DNA: TGTGCCAGCAGTGAAGTGGCAGCCGAGGCTAACTATGGCTACACCTTC. The rearrangement uses TRBV2 and TRBJ1-2, with D unresolved. V was clipped by 1 base and J by 0 bases, with 12 bases between them. The CDR3 runs to 16 residues. Looked up from germline, CDR1 is SNHLY and CDR2 is FYNNEI.

V gene TRBV20-1 combines with J gene TRBJ2-1; perhaps D is TRBD1 or TRBD2 (5 bases each). Trimming took off 7 bases at V and 8 bases at J, with 6 bases between the two ends. CDR1 is DFQATT and CDR2 is SNEGSKA in the germline V gene (reference sequence). CDR3 length: 9 residues. The DNA for the CDR3 is TGCAGTGTGGGGGATGAGCAGTTCTTC. Protein product: CSVGDEQFF.

Only one count was recorded for this clonotype. This chain uses TRBV5-6 with TRBJ2-3, with D perhaps TRBD2 (6 bases). The CDR3 length is 15 residues. V shed 3 bases and J shed 4 bases, with 15 bases lying between them. Germline V gives CDR1 SGHDT, CDR2 YYEEEE. The CDR3 region has the DNA TGTGCCAGCAGCTGGACCATTCGGGAGTCAGATACGCAGTATTTT. Amino acid sequence: CASSWTIRESDTQYF.

The chain links TRBV10-3 to TRBJ2-5; 8 bases map to TRBD1. This CDR3 contains 14 residues. Germline CDR1 and CDR2: ENHRY and SYGVKD. Trimming took 11 bases from V and 5 from J; bases not matched to a gene: 13. CDR3 sequence: CAVGAGGRSETQYF. The CDR3 nucleotides read TGTGCCGTCGGAGCAGGGGGCCGGTCTGAGACCCAGTACTTC.

The V call is TRBV28, the J call TRBJ1-2; D is uncertain. The ends were cut back, 2 bases at V and 4 bases at J, with 8 bases in the middle. Per germline, CDR1 MDHEN and CDR2 SYDVKM. CDR3 length equals 13 residues. CDR3 DNA: TGTGCCAGCAGTTTAAGGTGGGCCTATGGCTACACCTTC. Residues: CASSLRWAYGYTF.